This TCR beta chain was recorded in a study of CD8+ T cells in alopecia areata. As part of sample collection, lesional scalp punch biopsies and peripheral blood were taken from alopecia areata patients. Following RNA extraction, reverse transcription yielded cDNA that acted as the sequencing template. TCRdb's table, derived via immunoSEQ multiplex PCR, lists solely in-frame clones and lacks some. The profile shows about 100,000 clones, under 65% of them singletons. The CDR3 covers 10 residues. In germline, CDR1 is ENHRY, CDR2 SYGVKD. Trimming cost V 9 bases and J 9 bases, with 9 bases left between them.

The V gene is TRBV10-3, the J gene TRBJ2-1; a possible D gene is TRBD2 (6 bases). This TCR came from a human donor with alopecia areata. Sequenced sample: NKG2D-low CD8+ T cells sorted from blood. The DNA of the CDR3 is TGTGCCATGGGGACTGTTGAGCAGTTCTTC. Translating it yields CAMGTVEQFF.